These 19 T cell receptor beta chains originate from one sample sequenced in a study of T cells in tuberculosis. Only in-frame clones appear in the TCRdb table, and some are missing; sequencing was by immunoSEQ multiplex PCR. The repertoire includes some 40,000 clones, approximately 95% of them detected once, and 3% to 4.5% sits in the top ten. The sequencing sample was made of PBMCs. The receptors here all came from a donor aged 10-29 years with latent tuberculosis or without tuberculosis infection.

J is TRBJ1-2 and V is TRBV2; 8 nucleotides line up with TRBD1. The CDR3 consists of 13 residues. The junction had 2 bases not matched to a gene; V was cut back by 4 bases and J by 4 bases. Germline V gene sequence: CDR1 SNHLY, CDR2 FYNNEI. This CDR3 is CASSVTGGYGYTF. In DNA, the CDR3 is TGTGCCAGCAGTGTCACAGGGGGCTATGGCTACACCTTC.

This chain connects TRBV28 to TRBJ2-5; unclear D gene. This CDR3 spans 16 amino acids. CDR1 and CDR2 (germline): MDHEN, SYDVKM. Trimming stripped 6 bases from V and 2 bases from J, with 19 bases between. This chain's CDR3 is CASSSIRKVRQETQYF. The CDR3 DNA follows: TGTGCCAGCAGCAGTATCCGAAAGGTGAGGCAAGAGACCCAGTACTTC. The whole variable domain, remainder taken from reference TRBV28 and TRBJ2-5, is DVKVTQSSRYLVKRTGEKVFLECVQDMDHENMFWYRQDPGLGLRLIYFSYDVKMKEKGDIPEGYSVSREKKERFSLILESASTNQTSMYLCASSSIRKVRQETQYFGPGTRLLVL.

The V and J genes are TRBV29-1 and TRBJ2-2; 9 bases are a match to TRBD1. V lost 5 bases, J lost 3 bases, and 1 base stayed unmatched. CDR1 SQVTM and CDR2 ANQGSEA come from the germline V gene. This CDR3 has 13 amino acids. For the CDR3, the DNA is TGCAGCGTTCGACAGGGGGACACCGGGGAGCTGTTTTTT. Its translation: CSVRQGDTGELFF.

The rearrangement links TRBV6-5 to TRBJ2-3, with a possible D match to TRBD1 (5 bases). CDR1 and CDR2 (germline): MNHEY, SVGAGI. V lost 5 bases and J 5 bases, leaving 14 bases between the germline ends. CDR3 length equals 14 residues. DNA of the CDR3: TGTGCCAGCAGTACGGTCAGGGATCAAGATACGCAGTATTTT. Protein sequence: CASSTVRDQDTQYF.

This clone was detected once. This chain connects TRBV7-9 to TRBJ1-5; D is possibly TRBD1 (5 bases). The V gene's germline CDR1 is SEHNR and CDR2 FQNEAQ (reference sequence). The CDR3 covers 15 residues. The V and J ends lost 5 bases and 5 bases respectively, with 16 bases between them. As DNA, the CDR3 is TGTGCCAGCAGCAGCGAGATAAGGGGTGATCAGCCCCAGCATTTT. This sequence encodes CASSSEIRGDQPQHF.

This chain connects TRBV19 to TRBJ1-4; tentatively, D is TRBD1 (6 bases). CDR3 length equals 18 residues. Germline values: CDR1 LNHDA, CDR2 SQIVND (reference sequence). The V end was cut by 6 bases, the J end by 0 bases, with 20 bases between. The CDR3 DNA reads as TGTGCCAGTAGGACGATAAGGACAGCCGACGCAACTAATGAAAAACTGTTTTTT. Translating it yields CASRTIRTADATNEKLFF.

The chain joins TRBV6-6 to TRBJ1-1; D call uncertain. Between the trimmed V and J ends, which lost 4 bases and 4 bases, there was a span of 13 bases. CDR1 and CDR2 from the germline V gene are MNHNY and SVGAGI (reference sequence). CDR3 length: 14 residues. The DNA for the CDR3 is TGTGCCAGCAGTTGGCGGGAACGAAGCACTGAAGCTTTCTTT. Translated, it gives CASSWRERSTEAFF.

This chain uses TRBV29-1 with TRBJ1-1; 10 bases are a match to TRBD1. Germline V gene lookup returns CDR1 SQVTM and CDR2 ANQGSEA. CDR3 length: 13 residues. The junction had 11 bases not matched to a gene; V was cut back by 5 bases and J by 11 bases. The CDR3 sequence: CSVTGTGEVTAFF. The DNA of the CDR3 is TGCAGCGTTACCGGGACAGGGGAAGTTACGGCTTTCTTT.

This chain joins TRBV19 and TRBJ2-5; D may be TRBD2 (5 bases). Trimming stripped 1 base from V and 4 bases from J, with 19 bases between. The CDR3 length is 17 residues. Germline loops: CDR1 LNHDA, CDR2 SQIVND (reference sequence). This CDR3 is CASSIASSVLGTETQYF. In DNA form, the CDR3 reads TGTGCCAGTAGTATAGCGAGTAGCGTCCTGGGAACAGAGACCCAGTACTTC.

This chain uses TRBV10-1 with TRBJ1-1; D ambiguous. From germline, CDR1 is WNHNN and CDR2 SYGVQD (reference sequence). Trimming stripped 6 bases from V and 0 bases from J, with 8 bases between. This CDR3 comprises 13 residues. The DNA for the CDR3 is TGCGCCAGCAGGCAGGCTTTGAACACTGAAGCTTTCTTT. Encoded protein: CASRQALNTEAFF.

In nucleotides, the CDR3 is TGTGCCAGCAGCTTTCCTCAATCCAAGAGCTCCTATAATTCACCCCTCCACTTT. The encoded protein is CASSFPQSKSSYNSPLHF. V usage is TRBV12-1 and J usage is TRBJ1-6. TRBV12-1 is a pseudogene segment. This CDR3 is 18 amino acids long.

To note about this clone: Other nucleotide sequences from this sample produce the same CDR3. The V call is TRBV5-1, the J call TRBJ2-7, with D possibly TRBD1 on 8 matching bases. V was trimmed by 8 bases and J by 0 bases, leaving 21 bases between them. Germline CDR1 reads SGHRS; CDR2 reads YFSETQ. This CDR3 has 16 amino acids. The CDR3 is CASSKQGGGSSYEQYF. The CDR3, as DNA: TGCGCCAGTAGCAAACAGGGGGGCGGGAGCTCCTACGAGCAGTACTTC.

This clone is a singleton in its sample. The V and J genes are TRBV5-1 and TRBJ2-2; 7 bases line up with TRBD1. V gave up 2 bases and J gave up 2 bases; unmatched junction bases: 6. The CDR3 extends over 16 amino acids. Germline V CDR1 and CDR2: SGHRS, YFSETQ. CDR3 coding DNA: TGCGCCAGCAGCTTTCTAGGACAGGACAACACCGGGGAGCTGTTTTTT. Translated: CASSFLGQDNTGELFF.

This clone was recorded a few times. The rearrangement links TRBV25-1 to TRBJ2-5; TRBD1 agrees at 7 bases. Trimming cost V 4 bases and J 2 bases; bases outside gene matches: 4. CDR3 size: 14 residues. The germline CDR1 and CDR2 sequences are MGHDK and SYGVNS. CDR3 in amino acids: CASSVSGQQETQYF. CDR3 nucleotides: TGTGCCAGCAGTGTTTCGGGACAGCAAGAGACCCAGTACTTC.

The CDR3 DNA reads TGTGCCAGCGCCCCCGACCGGGACAGGAAGACCTACGAGCAGTACTTC. Its translation: CASAPDRDRKTYEQYF. The chain couples TRBV21-1 to TRBJ2-7; the table gives TRBD1 as D, unverified against the DNA. TRBV21-1 represents a pseudogene. This CDR3 has 16 amino acids.

This chain joins TRBV14 and TRBJ2-1, with TRBD2 identical over 12 bases. The V and J ends lost 0 bases and 5 bases, in that order; junction bases with no gene match: 5. Germline V gene sequence: CDR1 SGHDN, CDR2 FVKESK. CDR3 length: 17 amino acids. The CDR3 coding sequence is TGTGCCAGCAGCCAAGATCTGACTAGCGGGGGTCACAATGAGCAGTTCTTC. It is translated as CASSQDLTSGGHNEQFF.

This sequence joins TRBV9 and TRBJ1-1; D not resolved. V lost 4 bases and J 7 bases, leaving 14 bases between the germline ends. The CDR3 has 13 amino acids. Per the germline V gene, CDR1 is SGDLS and CDR2 is YYNGEE. The CDR3 loop reads CASSPFLGREAFF. CDR3 DNA: TGTGCCAGCAGCCCCTTCTTGGGCCGTGAAGCTTTCTTT. Full variable domain (remainder filled in from reference TRBV9 and TRBJ1-1): DSGVTQTPKHLITATGQRVTLRCSPRSGDLSVYWYQQSLDQGLQFLIQYYNGEERAKGNILERFSAQQFPDLHSELNLSSLELGDSALYFCASSPFLGREAFFGQGTRLTVV.

The rearrangement links TRBV9 to TRBJ1-1; D is possibly TRBD1 (5 bases). The length of the CDR3 is 14 residues. CDR1 SGDLS and CDR2 YYNGEE come from the germline V gene. V dropped 7 bases and J dropped 5 bases, with 18 bases sitting between them. CDR3 region: CASGSPQGRTEAFF. The CDR3 coding sequence is TGTGCCAGCGGATCCCCCCAGGGTCGGACTGAAGCTTTCTTT.

CDR3: CASRRATGAGAGELFF. The CDR3, as DNA: TGTGCCAGCAGGAGGGCGACAGGGGCTGGCGCCGGGGAGCTGTTTTTT. This rearrangement joins TRBV13 to TRBJ2-2; 8 positions agree with TRBD1. The germline V gene encodes CDR1 PRHDT and CDR2 FYEKMQ (reference sequence). V was pared by 6 bases and J by 6 bases, with 12 bases of the junction left unmatched. There are 16 residues in the CDR3.